This TCR beta chain was sequenced in a study of Ad26.COV2.S vaccination and SARS-CoV-2 variants. Study outcomes and limitations: The TCR-based breadth and depth measures might underestimate overall T cell responses. Compared with placebo recipients, vaccine recipients had higher spike-specific TCR breadth. Researchers reported similar non-spike TCR breadth in vaccine and placebo recipients.

CDR1 and CDR2 (germline): MNHEY, SVGEGT. CDR3 size: 17 residues. The V gene end was trimmed by 6 bases and the J gene end by 4 bases; junction bases not matched to a gene: 10. Sequenced by immunoSEQ multiplex PCR; TCRdb stores in-frame clones only, minus some. The sample consists of hundreds of thousands of clones, about 91% of them appearing once. Turning to this clone: Its cognate antigen is unknown.

The genes are TRBV6-2 or TRBV6-3 and TRBJ2-5; TRBD2 matches 14 bases. The sequences come from peripheral blood, collected after recovery from COVID-19. The clonotype originates from a human donor who had recovered from COVID-19. The CDR3 coding sequence is TGTGCCAGCAGCTCCGGGACTAGCGGGGGAGGGGGAGAGACCCAGTACTTC. Protein product: CASSSGTSGGGGETQYF.